These T cell receptor beta chains were read from a single sample in a study of beta chain features in type 1 diabetes. Produced via immunoSEQ multiplex PCR; TCRdb's table is partial and in-frame only. The repertoire includes hundreds of thousands of clones, 10% to 15% of them detected once, and approximately 0.022% sits in the top ten. The source material was naive CD4+ T cells from blood. The receptors here all came from a man between 18 and 35 years old with type 1 diabetes. CDR3s leave out the opening cysteine and the closing phenylalanine or tryptophan. Each record gives: CDR3 protein, D gene, J gene, CDR3 length, V gene. The D gene is left open where the match is weak.

CDR3aa: ASSSRGWSNQPQH; d_gene: -; j_gene: TRBJ1-5; len: 13; v_gene: TRBV6-4
CDR3aa: ASSPDRGLDEKLF; d_gene: TRBD1; j_gene: TRBJ1-4; len: 13; v_gene: TRBV5-1
CDR3aa: ASTKGGPYNEQF; d_gene: -; j_gene: TRBJ2-1; len: 12; v_gene: TRBV2
CDR3aa: ASSRLTGEAF; d_gene: -; j_gene: TRBJ1-1; len: 10; v_gene: TRBV7-8
CDR3aa: ASSAGGGTNTGELF; d_gene: -; j_gene: TRBJ2-2; len: 14; v_gene: TRBV9
CDR3aa: ASSLRGLDEQY; d_gene: -; j_gene: TRBJ2-7; len: 11; v_gene: TRBV5-4
CDR3aa: SVETLGGREQF; d_gene: TRBD1; j_gene: TRBJ2-1; len: 11; v_gene: TRBV29-1
CDR3aa: SVEDPSISGYT; d_gene: -; j_gene: TRBJ1-2; len: 11; v_gene: TRBV29-1
CDR3aa: AWSVNRGGYT; d_gene: TRBD1; j_gene: TRBJ1-2; len: 10; v_gene: TRBV30
CDR3aa: ASSSYSVGDNEQF; d_gene: -; j_gene: TRBJ2-1; len: 13; v_gene: TRBV5-6
CDR3aa: ASTRGAEQF; d_gene: -; j_gene: TRBJ2-1; len: 9; v_gene: TRBV6-1
CDR3aa: ASSLVPRGFYNEQF; d_gene: -; j_gene: TRBJ2-1; len: 14; v_gene: TRBV7-2
CDR3aa: ASSFSYPSYNEQF; d_gene: -; j_gene: TRBJ2-1; len: 13; v_gene: TRBV5-1
CDR3aa: ANSKQGWATEAF; d_gene: -; j_gene: TRBJ1-1; len: 12; v_gene: TRBV30
CDR3aa: ASSTGQGGTGELF; d_gene: TRBD1; j_gene: TRBJ2-2; len: 13; v_gene: TRBV9
CDR3aa: SVVRGEKLF; d_gene: -; j_gene: TRBJ1-4; len: 9; v_gene: TRBV29-1
CDR3aa: ASSLELGNQETQY; d_gene: -; j_gene: TRBJ2-5; len: 13; v_gene: TRBV5-6
CDR3aa: ASSPPNTEAF; d_gene: -; j_gene: TRBJ1-1; len: 10; v_gene: TRBV28
CDR3aa: ASSLAFGTGVMFTGNQPQH; d_gene: TRBD1; j_gene: TRBJ1-5; len: 19; v_gene: TRBV7-2
CDR3aa: ASSPGIYGYT; d_gene: -; j_gene: TRBJ1-2; len: 10; v_gene: TRBV13
CDR3aa: ATAYYEQY; d_gene: -; j_gene: TRBJ2-7; len: 8; v_gene: TRBV6-1
CDR3aa: ASSEGYGYT; d_gene: -; j_gene: TRBJ1-2; len: 9; v_gene: TRBV2
CDR3aa: ASSPPGTGRLVRGYT; d_gene: -; j_gene: TRBJ1-2; len: 15; v_gene: TRBV25-1
CDR3aa: ASSFHPGQGVVYT; d_gene: TRBD1; j_gene: TRBJ1-2; len: 13; v_gene: TRBV28
CDR3aa: ASSFSVGGTDTQY; d_gene: -; j_gene: TRBJ2-3; len: 13; v_gene: TRBV5-1
CDR3aa: ASSLALPNSPLH; d_gene: -; j_gene: TRBJ1-6; len: 12; v_gene: TRBV7-2
CDR3aa: ASSPQGGNTEAF; d_gene: TRBD1; j_gene: TRBJ1-1; len: 12; v_gene: TRBV7-3
CDR3aa: ASSRQPGQGNQPQH; d_gene: TRBD1; j_gene: TRBJ1-5; len: 14; v_gene: TRBV2
CDR3aa: ASSPGTGLGVLLNEQF; d_gene: TRBD1; j_gene: TRBJ2-1; len: 16; v_gene: TRBV2
CDR3aa: ASSPRGERGYT; d_gene: -; j_gene: TRBJ1-2; len: 11; v_gene: TRBV6-6
CDR3aa: ASRRTNEKLF; d_gene: -; j_gene: TRBJ1-4; len: 10; v_gene: TRBV25-1
CDR3aa: ASSLSGANVLT; d_gene: -; j_gene: TRBJ2-6; len: 11; v_gene: TRBV27
CDR3aa: ASSGQGNQPQH; d_gene: -; j_gene: TRBJ1-5; len: 11; v_gene: TRBV2
CDR3aa: AWSVGGSPDTQY; d_gene: -; j_gene: TRBJ2-3; len: 12; v_gene: TRBV30
CDR3aa: ASSRNGVPNYGYT; d_gene: -; j_gene: TRBJ1-2; len: 13; v_gene: TRBV7-9
CDR3aa: ASSEVGPGGITRDNEQF; d_gene: TRBD1; j_gene: TRBJ2-1; len: 17; v_gene: TRBV2
CDR3aa: ASSPGLAGVHTQY; d_gene: TRBD2; j_gene: TRBJ2-3; len: 13; v_gene: TRBV2